This T cell receptor beta chain originates from a study of cytomegalovirus exposure and HLA in healthy donors. Study-level information: Samples from HLA-typed donors yielded around 79 million unique TCRs in an early data release.

In regard to this clone: Antigen specificity is unknown.

Study-level results: The sole available immune exposure information was CMV serostatus. More clonal expansion characterized HLA-associated TCR beta chains than equally common others in a later analysis.

The V and J ends lost 3 bases and 12 bases, in that order; junction bases with no gene match: 6. Germline loops: CDR1 SGDLS, CDR2 YYNGEE. The CDR3 has 14 amino acids. PCR was performed using 60 Vbeta and 13 Jbeta primers. Libraries were prepared by immunoSEQ multiplex PCR; TCRdb keeps only in-frame clonotypes and omits some of them. Among approximately 90,000 clones listed, approximately 83% were seen once. Specimen: PBMCs. The J gene is TRBJ1-4, the V gene TRBV9; 12 nucleotides align to TRBD1. This receptor was identified in a man between 35 and 55 years old in good health and CMV-seronegative. The chain's CDR3 is CASSAGTGGYQLFF. The CDR3 DNA follows: TGTGCCAGCAGCGCCGGGACAGGGGGCTACCAACTGTTTTTT.